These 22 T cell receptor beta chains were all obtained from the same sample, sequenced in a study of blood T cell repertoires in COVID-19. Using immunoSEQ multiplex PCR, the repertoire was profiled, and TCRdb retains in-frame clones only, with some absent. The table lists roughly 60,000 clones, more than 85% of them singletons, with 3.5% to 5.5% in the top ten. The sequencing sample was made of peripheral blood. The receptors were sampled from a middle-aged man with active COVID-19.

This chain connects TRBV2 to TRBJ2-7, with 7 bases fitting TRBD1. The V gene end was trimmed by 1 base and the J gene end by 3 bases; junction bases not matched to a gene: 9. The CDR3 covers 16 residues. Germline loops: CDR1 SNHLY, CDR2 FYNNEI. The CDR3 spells CASSEEVGTASYEQYF. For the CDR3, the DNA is TGTGCCAGCAGTGAAGAGGTCGGGACAGCGAGCTACGAGCAGTACTTC.

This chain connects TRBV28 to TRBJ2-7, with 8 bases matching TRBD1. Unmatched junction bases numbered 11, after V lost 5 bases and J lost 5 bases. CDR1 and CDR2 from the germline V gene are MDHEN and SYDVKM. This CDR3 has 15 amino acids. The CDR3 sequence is CASSQSGQGGDEQYF. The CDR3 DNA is TGTGCCAGCAGTCAATCTGGACAGGGCGGTGACGAGCAGTACTTC. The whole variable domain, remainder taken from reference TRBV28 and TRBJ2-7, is DVKVTQSSRYLVKRTGEKVFLECVQDMDHENMFWYRQDPGLGLRLIYFSYDVKMKEKGDIPEGYSVSREKKERFSLILESASTNQTSMYLCASSQSGQGGDEQYFGPGTRLTVT.

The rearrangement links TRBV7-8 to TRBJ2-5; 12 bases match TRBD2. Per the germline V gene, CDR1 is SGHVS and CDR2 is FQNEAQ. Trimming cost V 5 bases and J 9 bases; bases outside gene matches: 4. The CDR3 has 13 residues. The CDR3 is CASSASGGGAQYF. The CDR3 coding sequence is TGTGCCAGCAGCGCTAGCGGGGGGGGAGCCCAGTACTTC.

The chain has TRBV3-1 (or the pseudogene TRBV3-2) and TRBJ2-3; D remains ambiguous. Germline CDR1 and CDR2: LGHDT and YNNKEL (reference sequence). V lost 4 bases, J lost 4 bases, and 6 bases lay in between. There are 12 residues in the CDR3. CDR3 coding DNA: TGTGCCAGCAGCCCACGAGCAGATACGCAGTATTTT. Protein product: CASSPRADTQYF.

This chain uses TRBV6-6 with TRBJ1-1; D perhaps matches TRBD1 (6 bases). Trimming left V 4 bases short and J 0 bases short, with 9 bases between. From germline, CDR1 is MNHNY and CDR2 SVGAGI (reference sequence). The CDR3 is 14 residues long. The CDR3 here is CASSLQGMNTEAFF. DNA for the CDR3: TGTGCCAGCAGTTTACAGGGCATGAACACTGAAGCTTTCTTT.

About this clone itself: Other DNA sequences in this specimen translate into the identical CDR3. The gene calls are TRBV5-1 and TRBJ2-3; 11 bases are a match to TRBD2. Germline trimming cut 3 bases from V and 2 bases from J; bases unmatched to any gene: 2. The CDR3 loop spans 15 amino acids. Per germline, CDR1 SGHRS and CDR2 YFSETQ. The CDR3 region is CASSSLAGDTDTQYF. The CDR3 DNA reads TGCGCCAGCAGCTCACTAGCGGGAGACACAGATACGCAGTATTTT.

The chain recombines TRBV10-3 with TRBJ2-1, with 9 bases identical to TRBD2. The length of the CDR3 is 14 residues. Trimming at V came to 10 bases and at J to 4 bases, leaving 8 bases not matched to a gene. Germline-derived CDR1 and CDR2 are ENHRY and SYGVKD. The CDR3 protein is CATRGGGGYNEQFF. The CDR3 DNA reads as TGTGCCACCAGGGGCGGGGGGGGATACAATGAGCAGTTCTTC.

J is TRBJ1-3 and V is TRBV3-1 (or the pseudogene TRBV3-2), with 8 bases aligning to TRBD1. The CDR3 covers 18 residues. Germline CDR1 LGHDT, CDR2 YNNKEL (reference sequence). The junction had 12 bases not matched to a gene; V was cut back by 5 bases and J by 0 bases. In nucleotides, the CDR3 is TGTGCCAGCAGCACAGGGCGGAGGGACAGGAGCTCTGGAAACACCATATATTTT. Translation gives CASSTGRRDRSSGNTIYF.

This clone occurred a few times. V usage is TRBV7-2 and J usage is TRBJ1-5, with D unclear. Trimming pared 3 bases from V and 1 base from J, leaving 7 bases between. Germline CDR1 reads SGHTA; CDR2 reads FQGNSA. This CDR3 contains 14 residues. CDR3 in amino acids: CASSLTNSNQPQHF. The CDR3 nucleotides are TGTGCCAGCAGCTTGACAAACAGCAATCAGCCCCAGCATTTT.

The CDR3 DNA is TGTGCCAGCAGCTTAGGCAGGGACAAGGCGGTCCCAAAACTGTTTTTT. This gives the protein CASSLGRDKAVPKLFF. V gene TRBV7-6 combines with J gene TRBJ1-4; TRBD1 is a possible D gene (6 bases). This CDR3 is 16 amino acids long. CDR1 is SGHVS, CDR2 FNYEAQ, per germline. V was cut by 1 base and J by 10 bases, with 19 bases left in between.

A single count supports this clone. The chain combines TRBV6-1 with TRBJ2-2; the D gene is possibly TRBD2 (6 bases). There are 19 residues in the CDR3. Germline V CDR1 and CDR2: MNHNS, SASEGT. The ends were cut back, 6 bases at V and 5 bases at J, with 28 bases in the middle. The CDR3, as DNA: TGTGCCAGCAGCGAATTGCCTTCGGGAGCCCAAGTAGCAACCGGGGAGCTGTTTTTT. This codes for CASSELPSGAQVATGELFF.

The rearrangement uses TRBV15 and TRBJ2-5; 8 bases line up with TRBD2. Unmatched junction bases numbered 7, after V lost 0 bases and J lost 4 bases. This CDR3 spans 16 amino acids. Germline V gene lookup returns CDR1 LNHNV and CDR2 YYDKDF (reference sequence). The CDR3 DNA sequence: TGTGCCACCAGCAGAGATCCGCAGCGGGGGAGAGAGACCCAGTACTTC. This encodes CATSRDPQRGRETQYF.

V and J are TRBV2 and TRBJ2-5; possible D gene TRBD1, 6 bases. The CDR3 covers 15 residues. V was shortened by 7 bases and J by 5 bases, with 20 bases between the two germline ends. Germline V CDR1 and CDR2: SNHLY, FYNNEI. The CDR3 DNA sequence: TGTGCCAGCAACCGACAGGATGGAAGGTCTGAGACCCAGTACTTC. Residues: CASNRQDGRSETQYF.

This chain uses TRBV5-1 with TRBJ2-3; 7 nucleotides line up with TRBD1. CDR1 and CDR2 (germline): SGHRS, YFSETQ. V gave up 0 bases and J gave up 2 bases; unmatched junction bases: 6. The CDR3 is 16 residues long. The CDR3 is CASSLASQGDTDTQYF. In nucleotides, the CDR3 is TGCGCCAGCAGCTTGGCTTCTCAGGGGGACACAGATACGCAGTATTTT. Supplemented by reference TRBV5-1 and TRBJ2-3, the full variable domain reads KAGVTQTPRYLIKTRGQQVTLSCSPISGHRSVSWYQQTPGQGLQFLFEYFSETQRNKGNFPGRFSGRQFSNSRSEMNVSTLELGDSALYLCASSLASQGDTDTQYFGPGTRLTVL.

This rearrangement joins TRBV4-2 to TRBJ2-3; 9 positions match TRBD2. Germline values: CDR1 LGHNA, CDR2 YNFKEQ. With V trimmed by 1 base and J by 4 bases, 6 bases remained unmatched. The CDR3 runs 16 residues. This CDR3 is CASSQAAGGPADTQYF. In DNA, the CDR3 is TGTGCCAGCAGCCAAGCGGCGGGGGGGCCTGCAGATACGCAGTATTTT.

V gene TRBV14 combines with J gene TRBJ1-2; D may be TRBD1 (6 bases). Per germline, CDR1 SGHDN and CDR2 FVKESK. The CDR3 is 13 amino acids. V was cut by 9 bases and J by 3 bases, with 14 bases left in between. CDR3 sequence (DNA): TGTGCCAGACAGGGCTCGATGGACTATGGCTACACCTTC. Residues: CARQGSMDYGYTF.

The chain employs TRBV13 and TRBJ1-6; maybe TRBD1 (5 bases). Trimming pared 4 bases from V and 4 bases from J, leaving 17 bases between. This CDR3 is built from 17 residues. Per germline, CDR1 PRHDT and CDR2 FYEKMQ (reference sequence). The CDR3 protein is CASSSKRERGYNSPLHF. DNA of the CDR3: TGTGCCAGCAGCTCCAAAAGGGAAAGGGGTTATAATTCACCCCTCCACTTT.

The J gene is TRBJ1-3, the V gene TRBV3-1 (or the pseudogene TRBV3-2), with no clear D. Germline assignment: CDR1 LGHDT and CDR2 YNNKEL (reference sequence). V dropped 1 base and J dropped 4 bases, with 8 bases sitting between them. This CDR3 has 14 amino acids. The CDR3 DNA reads TGTGCCAGCAGCCAAGCTGTCCTCGGAAACACCATATATTTT. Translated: CASSQAVLGNTIYF.

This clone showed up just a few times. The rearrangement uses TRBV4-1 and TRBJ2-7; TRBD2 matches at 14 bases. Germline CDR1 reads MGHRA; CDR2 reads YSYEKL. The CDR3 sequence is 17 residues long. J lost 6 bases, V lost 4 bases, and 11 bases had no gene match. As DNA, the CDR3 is TGCGCCAGCAGCCTCGCGCAGATGGGACTAGCGGGAGCCGAGCAGTACTTC. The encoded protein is CASSLAQMGLAGAEQYF.

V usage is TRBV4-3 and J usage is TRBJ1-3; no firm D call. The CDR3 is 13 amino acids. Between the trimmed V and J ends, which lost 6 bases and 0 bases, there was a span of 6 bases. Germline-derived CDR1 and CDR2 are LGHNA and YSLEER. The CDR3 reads CASRASSGNTIYF. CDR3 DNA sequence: TGCGCCAGCAGGGCCTCCTCTGGAAACACCATATATTTT.

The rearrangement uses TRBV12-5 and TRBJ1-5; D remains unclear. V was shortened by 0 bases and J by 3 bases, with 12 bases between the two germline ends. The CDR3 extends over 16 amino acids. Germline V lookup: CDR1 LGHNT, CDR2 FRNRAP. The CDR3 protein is CASGLVLIGVNQPQHF. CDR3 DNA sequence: TGTGCTAGTGGTTTGGTACTAATCGGGGTCAATCAGCCCCAGCATTTT.

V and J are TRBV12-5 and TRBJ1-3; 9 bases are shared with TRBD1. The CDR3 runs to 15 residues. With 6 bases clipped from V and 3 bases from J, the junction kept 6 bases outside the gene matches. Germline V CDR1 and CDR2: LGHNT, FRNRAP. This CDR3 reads CASGWDRAFGNTIYF. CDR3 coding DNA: TGTGCTAGTGGATGGGACAGGGCCTTTGGAAACACCATATATTTT.